This record looks at one T cell receptor (beta chain) sequence and its context. Its antigen is as yet unknown. CDR1 and CDR2 (germline): SGHRS, YFSETQ. The CDR3 has 14 amino acids. V lost 2 bases and J lost 5; bases outside the gene matches: 4. Using immunoSEQ multiplex PCR, the repertoire was profiled, and TCRdb retains in-frame clones only, with some absent. The sample has some 120,000 clones; approximately 94% are singletons. This sample was included in a study of siplizumab effects on memory and regulatory T cells. The study's findings and limits: A significant reduction in alloreactive sequences traceable to unstimulated CD4+ memory cells was produced by siplizumab. Unstimulated subsets captured only a minor fraction of alloreactive clones.

The source material was non-Treg CD4+ T cells sorted from blood. The clonotype originates from a human donor in good health. V is TRBV5-1 and J is TRBJ1-2; 9 nucleotides agree with TRBD1. The CDR3 bases are TGCGCCAGCAGCTTACAGGGGGCGAGGTATGGCTACACCTTC. The encoded protein is CASSLQGARYGYTF.